The T cell receptor beta chain under discussion was sequenced for a study of beta chain features in type 1 diabetes. V trimming: 8 bases; J trimming: 3 bases; junction bases outside the gene matches: 7. This CDR3 contains 14 residues. CDR1 is MNHEY and CDR2 is SVGAGI in the germline V gene. Investigators reverse transcribed all isolated RNA, so they sequenced expressed TCRB transcripts. The method was immunoSEQ multiplex PCR; TCRdb's version includes in-frame clones alone and lacks a portion of them. The profile shows nearly 250,000 clones, 13% to 15% of them singletons. This clone was counted a few times.

The sample was naive CD4+ T cells from blood. This clonotype originated in a woman between 35 and 50 years old in good health. The genes are TRBV6-5 and TRBJ1-1, with TRBD1 matching over 9 bases. The CDR3 region is CASVPGQGDTEAFF. CDR3 coding DNA: TGTGCCAGCGTCCCGGGACAGGGAGACACTGAAGCTTTCTTT.